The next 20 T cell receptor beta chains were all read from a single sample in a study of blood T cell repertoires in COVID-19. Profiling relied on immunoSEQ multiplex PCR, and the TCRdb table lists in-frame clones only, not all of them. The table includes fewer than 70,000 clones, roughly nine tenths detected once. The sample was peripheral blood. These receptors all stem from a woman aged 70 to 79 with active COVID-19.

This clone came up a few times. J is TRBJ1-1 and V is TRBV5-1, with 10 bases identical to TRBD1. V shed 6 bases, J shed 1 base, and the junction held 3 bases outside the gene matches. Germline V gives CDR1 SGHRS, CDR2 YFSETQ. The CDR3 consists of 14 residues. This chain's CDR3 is CASTGDRGNTEAFF. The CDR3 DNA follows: TGCGCCAGCACCGGGGACAGGGGGAACACTGAAGCTTTCTTT.

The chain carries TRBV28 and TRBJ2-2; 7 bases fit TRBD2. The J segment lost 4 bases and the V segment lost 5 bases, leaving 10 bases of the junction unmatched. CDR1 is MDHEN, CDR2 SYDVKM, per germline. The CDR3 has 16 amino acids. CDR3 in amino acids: CASSGGGISGTGELFF. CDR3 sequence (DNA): TGTGCCAGCAGTGGGGGGGGAATATCGGGCACCGGGGAGCTGTTTTTT.

CDR3 in DNA: TGTGCCAGCAGCCCAGGGTTGGACCCCTCTAAGCAGTACTTC. As protein: CASSPGLDPSKQYF. This chain uses TRBV7-3 with TRBJ2-7; tentatively, D is TRBD1 (5 bases). This CDR3 contains 14 residues. V was pared by 5 bases and J by 8 bases, with 19 bases between. CDR1 and CDR2 (germline): SGHTA, FQGTGA.

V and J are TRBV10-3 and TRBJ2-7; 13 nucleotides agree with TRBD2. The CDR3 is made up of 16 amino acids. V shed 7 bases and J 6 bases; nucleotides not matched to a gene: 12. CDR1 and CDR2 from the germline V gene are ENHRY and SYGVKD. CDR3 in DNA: TGTGCCATCAACATTGAGACTAGCGGGAGGAGGTCCGAGCAGTACTTC. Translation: CAINIETSGRRSEQYF.

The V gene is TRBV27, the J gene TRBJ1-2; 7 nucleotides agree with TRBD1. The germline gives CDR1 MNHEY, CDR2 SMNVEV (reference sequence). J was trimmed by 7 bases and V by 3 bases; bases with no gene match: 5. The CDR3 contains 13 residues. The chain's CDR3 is CASSFSSGGGYTF. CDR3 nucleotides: TGTGCCAGCAGTTTTAGCTCAGGGGGTGGCTACACCTTC.

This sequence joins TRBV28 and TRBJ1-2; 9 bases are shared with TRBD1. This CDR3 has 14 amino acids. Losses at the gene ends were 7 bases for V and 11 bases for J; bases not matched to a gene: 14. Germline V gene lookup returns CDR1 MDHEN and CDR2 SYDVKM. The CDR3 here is CASNLPGQGFGYTF. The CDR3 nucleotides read TGTGCCAGCAATCTCCCGGGACAGGGCTTCGGGTACACCTTC.

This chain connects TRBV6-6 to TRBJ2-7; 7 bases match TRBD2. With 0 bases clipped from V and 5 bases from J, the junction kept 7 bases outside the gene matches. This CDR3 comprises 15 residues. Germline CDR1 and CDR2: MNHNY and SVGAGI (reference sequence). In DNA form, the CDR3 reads TGTGCCAGCAGTTACTCAGGCGGGAGAGGGGACGAGCAGTACTTC. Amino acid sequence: CASSYSGGRGDEQYF.

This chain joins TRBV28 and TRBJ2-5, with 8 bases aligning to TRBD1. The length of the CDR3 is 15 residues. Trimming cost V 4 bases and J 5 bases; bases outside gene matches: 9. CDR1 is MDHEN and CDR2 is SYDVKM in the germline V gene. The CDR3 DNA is TGTGCCAGCAGTTCGACAGGGGAGAGTGGTGAGACCCAGTACTTC. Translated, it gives CASSSTGESGETQYF.

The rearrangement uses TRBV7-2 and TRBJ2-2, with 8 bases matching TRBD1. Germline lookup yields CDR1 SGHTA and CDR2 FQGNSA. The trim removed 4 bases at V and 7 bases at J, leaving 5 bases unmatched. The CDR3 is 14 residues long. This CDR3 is CASSSRQGHGELFF. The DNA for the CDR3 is TGTGCCAGCAGCTCTAGACAGGGGCACGGGGAGCTGTTTTTT.

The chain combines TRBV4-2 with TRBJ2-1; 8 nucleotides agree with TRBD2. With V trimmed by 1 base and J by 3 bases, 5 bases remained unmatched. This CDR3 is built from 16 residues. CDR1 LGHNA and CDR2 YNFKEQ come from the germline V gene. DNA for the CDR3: TGTGCCAGCAGCCAAGGAGACCTAGCGGGCTACAATGAGCAGTTCTTC. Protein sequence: CASSQGDLAGYNEQFF.

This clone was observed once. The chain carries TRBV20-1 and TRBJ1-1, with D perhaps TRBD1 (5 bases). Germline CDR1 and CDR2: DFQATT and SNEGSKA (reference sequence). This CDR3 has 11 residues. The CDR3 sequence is CRDNGSPEAFF. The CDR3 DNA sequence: TGCAGGGACAACGGGAGCCCTGAAGCTTTCTTT.

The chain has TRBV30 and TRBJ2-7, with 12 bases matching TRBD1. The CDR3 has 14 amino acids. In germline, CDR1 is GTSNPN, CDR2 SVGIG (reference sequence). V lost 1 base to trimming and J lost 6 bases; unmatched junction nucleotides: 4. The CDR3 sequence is CAWSGGQGAGEQYF. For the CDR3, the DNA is TGTGCCTGGAGTGGGGGACAGGGGGCAGGCGAGCAGTACTTC.

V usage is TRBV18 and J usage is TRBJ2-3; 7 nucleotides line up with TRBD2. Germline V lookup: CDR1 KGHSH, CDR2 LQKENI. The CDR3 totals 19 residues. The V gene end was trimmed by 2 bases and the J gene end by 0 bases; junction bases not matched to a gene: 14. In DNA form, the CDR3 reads TGTGCCAGCTCACCAGGGCTCCTGGCGGGAGAAGTGAGCACAGATACGCAGTATTTT. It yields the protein CASSPGLLAGEVSTDTQYF.

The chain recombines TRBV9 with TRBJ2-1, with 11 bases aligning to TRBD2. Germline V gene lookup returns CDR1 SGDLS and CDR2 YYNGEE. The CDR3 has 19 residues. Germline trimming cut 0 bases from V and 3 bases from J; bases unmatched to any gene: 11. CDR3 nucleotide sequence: TGTGCCAGCAGCGTAGCTACGGAGACGACTAGCGGGATCTACAATGAGCAGTTCTTC. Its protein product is CASSVATETTSGIYNEQFF.

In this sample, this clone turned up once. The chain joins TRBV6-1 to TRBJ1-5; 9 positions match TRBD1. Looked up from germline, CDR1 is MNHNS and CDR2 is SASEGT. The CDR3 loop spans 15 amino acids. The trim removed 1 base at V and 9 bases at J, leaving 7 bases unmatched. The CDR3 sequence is CASSEVWTGDAPQHF. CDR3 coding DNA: TGTGCCAGCAGTGAAGTTTGGACAGGGGATGCGCCCCAGCATTTT.

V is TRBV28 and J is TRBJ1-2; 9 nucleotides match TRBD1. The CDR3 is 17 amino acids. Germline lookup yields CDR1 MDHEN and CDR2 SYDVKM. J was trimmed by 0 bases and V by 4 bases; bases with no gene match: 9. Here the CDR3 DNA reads TGTGCCAGCAGTTCCCTGGGACAGGGACCATCTAACTATGGCTACACCTTC. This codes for CASSSLGQGPSNYGYTF.

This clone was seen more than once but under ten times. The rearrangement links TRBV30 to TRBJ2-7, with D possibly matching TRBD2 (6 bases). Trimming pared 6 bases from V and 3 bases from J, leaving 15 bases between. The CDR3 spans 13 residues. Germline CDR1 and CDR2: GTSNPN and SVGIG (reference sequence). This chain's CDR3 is CACNRGTLYEQYF. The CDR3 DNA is TGTGCCTGCAATCGGGGGACTCTCTACGAGCAGTACTTC.

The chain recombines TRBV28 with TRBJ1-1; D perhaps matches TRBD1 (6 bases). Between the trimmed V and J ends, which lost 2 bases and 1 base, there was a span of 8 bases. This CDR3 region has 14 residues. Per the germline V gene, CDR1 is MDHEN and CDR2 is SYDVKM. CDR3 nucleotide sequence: TGTGCCAGCAGTTTACGACAGGAGAACACTGAAGCTTTCTTT. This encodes CASSLRQENTEAFF.

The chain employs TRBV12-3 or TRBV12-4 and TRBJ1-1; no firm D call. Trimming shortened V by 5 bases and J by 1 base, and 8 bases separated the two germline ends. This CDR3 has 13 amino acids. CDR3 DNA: TGTGCCAGCAGTGCGCACGGGAACACTGAAGCTTTCTTT. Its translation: CASSAHGNTEAFF.

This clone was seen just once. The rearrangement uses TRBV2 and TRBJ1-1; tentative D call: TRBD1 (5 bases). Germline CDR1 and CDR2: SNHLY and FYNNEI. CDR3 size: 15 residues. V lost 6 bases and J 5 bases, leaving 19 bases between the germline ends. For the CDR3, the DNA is TGTGCCAGCAGGTTTGGGACTGTTGCGGGGACTGAAGCTTTCTTT. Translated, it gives CASRFGTVAGTEAFF.